This T cell receptor (beta chain) emerged from a study of blood T cells in healthy people across ages. Regarding this clonotype: The antigen is undetermined.

Using a J-beta primer mix together with a sample-barcoded 5' primer, a second PCR was run for about 6 to 12 cycles. TCRdb reprocessed the 5' RACE reads with MiXCR, giving one entry per CDR3 protein. There are about a million distinct CDR3 sequences in the sample; roughly 50% occur only once, and around an eighth lies in the top ten. V was trimmed by 3 bases and J by 7 bases, leaving 19 bases between them. CDR1 is KGHSH, CDR2 LQKENI, per germline. The CDR3 length is 15 residues. Study-wide points: Naive CD4+ cell counts and diversity both ran higher in long-lived than in aged donors. Across samples, TCR beta diversity tracked strongly with naive T cell percentage.

The rearrangement links TRBV18 to TRBJ2-7, with D tentatively TRBD1 or TRBD2 (5 bases each). The TCR sequence derives from a man aged 30-40 years in good health. Sequencing used blood. CDR3 DNA: TGTGCCAGCTCACCGTCGGATGGGACCTTAATGGAGCAGTACTTC. Residues: CASSPSDGTLMEQYF. The full variable domain, completed using reference TRBV18 and TRBJ2-7, is NAGVMQNPRHLVRRRGQEARLRCSPMKGHSHVYWYRQLPEEGLKFMVYLQKENIIDESGMPKERFSAEFPKEGPSILRIQQVVRGDSAAYFCASSPSDGTLMEQYFGPGTRLTVT.